This T cell receptor beta chain is drawn from a study of radiation and T cells in renal cell carcinoma. General study results and limits: Top tumor clonotypes rose in blood 2 weeks post-radiation, then contracted.

Time point meaning: blood 4 weeks post-SBRT, at nephrectomy. Sample treatment: 15 Gy SBRT to primary tumor, nephrectomy 4 weeks later. The CDR3 covers 14 residues. The germline V and J ends were trimmed by 0 bases and 0 bases, with 3 bases remaining between them. Germline CDR1 SGHTA, CDR2 FQGTGA. Clones were read by immunoSEQ multiplex PCR, and TCRdb kept only the in-frame ones, dropping some. There are approximately 90,000 clones in the sample; around 81% occur only once, and around 9.4% lies in the top ten. Concerning this clone itself: Its matching antigen is unknown.

The chain carries TRBV7-3 and TRBJ2-1, with D hard to call. The sequence derives from a man aged 50-59 years with renal cell carcinoma. This material consisted of blood, taken from a patient whose treatment included radiotherapy and nephrectomy. CDR3 amino acids: CASSLTSSYNEQFF. The CDR3 coding sequence is TGTGCCAGCAGCTTAACGAGCTCCTACAATGAGCAGTTCTTC.